This paragraph covers one T cell receptor (beta chain) sequence. What it binds is unknown. This table comes from immunoSEQ multiplex PCR, and its TCRdb copy is limited to in-frame clones, with some not included. The repertoire holds about 98,000 clones, with roughly 83% as singletons. The sample comes from a study of T cell responses to AZD1222 COVID-19 vaccine. Overall study results and limits: Females outnumbered males among donors, who were mostly white British; clonal diversity was possibly underestimated. All repertoire sampling was performed exclusively after the peak T cell response. Spike was spanned by vaccine-associated CD4 TCRs, which were dominant at 160-218 and 743-854.

Trimming cost V 3 bases and J 6 bases, with 11 bases left between them. CDR1 and CDR2 (germline): LNHDA, SQIVND (reference sequence). The CDR3 covers 13 residues. The sequences come from peripheral blood, collected on day 0 of AZD1222 vaccination. J is TRBJ1-1 and V is TRBV19; D unresolved. The receptor was derived from an adult in good health. DNA of the CDR3: TGTGCCAGTAGTATGTCGTTTTGGGCTGAAGCTTTCTTT. As protein: CASSMSFWAEAFF.